These T cell receptor beta chains were read from a single sample in a study of T-cell reconstitution after alpha-beta-depleted transplantation in children. TCRdb itself ran the PCR reads through MiXCR, one entry per CDR3 protein. The sample holds some 460,000 distinct CDR3 sequences; 15% to 20% are singletons and the top ten take just under 30%. The sample was PBMCs, mostly from graft donor cells, taken 360 days after TCRalphabeta/CD19-depleted stem cell transplant. The source of these receptors is a boy under three years old who had a stem cell transplant for Wiskott-Aldrich syndrome, so the T cells may come from the graft donor. CDR3s include the opening cysteine and the closing phenylalanine or tryptophan. The D gene is left open where the match is weak. Not all rows give a size; the values are once, few, many and, for expanded clones, a class.

J gene	clone size	D gene	CDR3 length	V gene	CDR3 DNA	CDR3 protein
TRBJ2-3	few	TRBD2	18	TRBV12-3/TRBV12-4	TGTGCCAGCAGTTTAAACCTGCGGCTAGCGGCTAGCACAGATACGCAGTATTTT	CASSLNLRLAASTDTQYF
TRBJ2-1	.	.	17	TRBV5-4	TGTGCCAGCAGCTTGGGACTAGTGAGGTCCCACTACAATGAGCAGTTCTTC	CASSLGLVRSHYNEQFF
TRBJ2-7	.	TRBD2	17	TRBV6-2/TRBV6-3	TGTGCCAGCAGTTTTACTAGCGGGAGATCTCAAGCCTACGAGCAGTACTTC	CASSFTSGRSQAYEQYF
TRBJ1-4	few	.	15	TRBV12-3/TRBV12-4	TGTGCCAGCAGTACCGGGACACTGGGGAAGGAAAAACTGTTTTTT	CASSTGTLGKEKLFF
TRBJ2-3	few	TRBD2	16	TRBV20-1	TGCAGTGCTAGAGAGGGACTAGCGGTCCGGACAGATACGCAGTATTTT	CSAREGLAVRTDTQYF
TRBJ2-7	.	.	12	TRBV4-1	TGCGCCAGCAGCTTACGCCCCGGGGAGCAGTACTTC	CASSLRPGEQYF
TRBJ2-7	.	.	13	TRBV5-1	TGCGCCAGCAGCTTGGCTGACGGCTACGAGCAGCACTTC	CASSLADGYEQHF
TRBJ1-2	few	TRBD1	15	TRBV11-2	TGTGCCAGCAGCCTTGGGACAGGGGTTAACTATGGCTACACCTTC	CASSLGTGVNYGYTF
TRBJ2-3	.	.	15	TRBV5-1	TGCGCCAGCAGCTTGGCACCACAGGGTGCGGATACGCAGTATTTT	CASSLAPQGADTQYF
TRBJ2-3	.	.	17	TRBV5-1	TGCGCCAGCAGCTCGGAACCACTTCGGATGAGGGAGGATACGCAGTATTTT	CASSSEPLRMREDTQYF
TRBJ1-1	few	TRBD1	17	TRBV18	TGTGCCAGCTCACCGACAGGGGGACCGTTCTTAAACACTGAAGCTTTCTTT	CASSPTGGPFLNTEAFF
TRBJ2-7	.	.	16	TRBV12-3/TRBV12-4	TGTGCCAGCAGTTGGGCTCAGACCGAGGGCTCCTACGAGCAGTACTTC	CASSWAQTEGSYEQYF
TRBJ2-1	once	.	14	TRBV24-1	TGTGCCACCAGTGAAGCGGGCAGCTACAATGAGCAGTTCTTC	CATSEAGSYNEQFF
TRBJ2-7	.	.	15	TRBV5-1	TGCGCCAGCAGCCTCAACCGGGACTTACCCTACGAGCAGTACTTC	CASSLNRDLPYEQYF
TRBJ2-2	.	.	11	TRBV5-1	TGCGCCAGCAAGAACACCGGGGAGCTGTTTTTT	CASKNTGELFF
TRBJ2-7	few	TRBD2	18	TRBV2	TGTGCCAGCAGTGGGCCAAAGCGGGGGCCTGAACTAACCTACGAGCAGTACTTC	CASSGPKRGPELTYEQYF
TRBJ2-7	few	TRBD2	16	TRBV27	TGTGCCAGCAGTTTGACAGACGGACTAGCCCCACACGAGCAGTACTTC	CASSLTDGLAPHEQYF
TRBJ2-7	.	TRBD2	14	TRBV5-1	TGCGCCAGCAGTTCGGGACTAGCGGGGGGCGAGCAGTACTTC	CASSSGLAGGEQYF
TRBJ2-4	many	.	16	TRBV4-1	TGCGCCAGCAGCCAAGATGGGGCGCCAGCCAAAAACATTCAGTACTTC	CASSQDGAPAKNIQYF
TRBJ2-1	.	TRBD2	18	TRBV11-2	TGTGCCAGCAGCTTAATTTCTCGTCGACTAGCGCCCGGAGATGAGCAGTTCTTC	CASSLISRRLAPGDEQFF
TRBJ2-2	many	.	14	TRBV6-1	TGTGCCAGCGTCTTTGGGGGTTTCGCCGGGGAGCTGTTTTTT	CASVFGGFAGELFF
TRBJ1-6	few	.	14	TRBV10-3	TGTGCCATCCGCGTGGGGGGCCCAGGAGCACCCCTCCACTTT	CAIRVGGPGAPLHF
TRBJ2-3	few	.	17	TRBV9	TGTGCCAGCAGCCCTCCGCGTTATGGCCTTAGCACAGATACGCAGTATTTT	CASSPPRYGLSTDTQYF
TRBJ2-3	few	.	15	TRBV4-1	TGCGCCAGCAGCCGTCGGGACGGCAACACAGATACGCAGTATTTT	CASSRRDGNTDTQYF
TRBJ2-1	.	.	13	TRBV11-3	TGTGCCAGCAGCTTACCGGGAGCCAATGAGCAGTTCTTC	CASSLPGANEQFF
TRBJ2-2	few	.	13	TRBV6-6	TGTGCCAGCAGTACAACAGGCAGCGGGGAGCTGTTTTTT	CASSTTGSGELFF
TRBJ2-7	few	TRBD2	14	TRBV29-1	TGCAGCGTTGCGGGACTACTAGGGTCCTACGAGCAGTACTTC	CSVAGLLGSYEQYF
TRBJ2-7	few	TRBD1	14	TRBV5-1	TGCGCCAGCAGATCCCCCGGGACAGGGGGAGAGCAGTACTTC	CASRSPGTGGEQYF
TRBJ2-3	.	TRBD2	17	TRBV3-1	TGTGCCAGCAGCCAAGAAGTAGCGGGATTTCCCACAGATACGCAGTATTTT	CASSQEVAGFPTDTQYF
TRBJ2-1	few	.	13	TRBV5-1	TGCGCCAGCAGGCTAGCGAGCCACAATGAGCAGTTCTTC	CASRLASHNEQFF
TRBJ2-3	few	TRBD2	13	TRBV10-2	TGCGCCAGCAGCGGGACTAAGCCAAATACGCAGTATTTT	CASSGTKPNTQYF
TRBJ2-5	.	.	16	TRBV7-2	TGTGCCAGCAGTCCAGGCGGTCCAAGTTTCCAAGAGACCCAGTACTTC	CASSPGGPSFQETQYF
TRBJ2-3	few	.	12	TRBV12-3/TRBV12-4	TGTGCCAGCAGGGGTTCGTCAGATACGCAGTATTTT	CASRGSSDTQYF
TRBJ2-2	few	TRBD1	16	TRBV7-9	TGTGCCAGCAGCGTACTGGGACAGGGTGGAACCGGGGAGCTGTTTTTT	CASSVLGQGGTGELFF
TRBJ1-5	few	.	15	TRBV15	TGTGCCACCAGCAGAGCCGGGGGCGCGGGTCAGCCCCAGCATTTT	CATSRAGGAGQPQHF
TRBJ2-1	.	TRBD2	16	TRBV2	TGTGCCAGCAGGTCCGGGACTAGCGGGAGGGAGCGTGAGCAGTTCTTC	CASRSGTSGREREQFF
TRBJ2-1	.	.	13	TRBV2	TGTGCCAGCAGTGAAGCGCTTCGGAGTGAGCAGTTCTTC	CASSEALRSEQFF
TRBJ1-1	.	.	12	TRBV29-1	TGCAGCGTTGGAACCGATACAGGGAAAGCTTTCTTT	CSVGTDTGKAFF
TRBJ1-5	.	.	12	TRBV10-3	TGTGCCATCGGCGGACCCAATCAGCCCCAGCATTTT	CAIGGPNQPQHF
TRBJ2-5	many	TRBD2	14	TRBV6-5	TGTGCCAGCAGTTACCTAGCGGGAGAAGAGACCCAGTACTTC	CASSYLAGEETQYF
TRBJ1-5	.	.	19	TRBV21-1	TGTGCCAGCAGCAAAAGGGGTCGGGCAGGGACCCCTTCCGATCAGCCCCAGCATTTT	CASSKRGRAGTPSDQPQHF
TRBJ2-7	few	TRBD2	14	TRBV3-1	TGTGCCAGCAGCTCCGGGACTAGCGGTGTCGAGCAGTACTTC	CASSSGTSGVEQYF
TRBJ1-4	.	.	15	TRBV6-2/TRBV6-3	TGTGCCAGCATCAGAAGTTGGACGTGGAATGAAAAACTGTTTTTT	CASIRSWTWNEKLFF
TRBJ1-2	few	.	16	TRBV13	TGTGCCAGCAGCCGTCGGATAGAGAAATATAACTATGGCTACACCTTC	CASSRRIEKYNYGYTF
TRBJ1-6	.	.	14	TRBV14	TGTGCCAGCAGCCAGGGGACCTTCTATTCACCCCTCCACTTT	CASSQGTFYSPLHF
TRBJ2-7	few	.	15	TRBV4-3	TGCGCCAGCAGCCAAGATTGGCTAGCGTCCTACGAGCAGTACTTC	CASSQDWLASYEQYF
TRBJ2-5	.	TRBD1	13	TRBV5-1	TGCGCCAGCAGCTCCGGGACAGAAGAGACCCAGTACTTC	CASSSGTEETQYF
TRBJ2-1	.	TRBD2	18	TRBV20-1	TGCAGTGCTAGAGAGCTTCTTCGGACGGGAGGGCCGTACAATGAGCAGTTCTTC	CSARELLRTGGPYNEQFF
TRBJ2-1	few	.	16	TRBV7-2	TGTGCCAGCAGCTTATCTAATAAGGTCTCCTACAATGAGCAGTTCTTC	CASSLSNKVSYNEQFF
TRBJ2-3	many	.	16	TRBV4-3	TGCGCCAGCAGCCCCGAACCTGGTCGGGGGACAGATACGCAGTATTTT	CASSPEPGRGTDTQYF
TRBJ1-4	.	.	13	TRBV6-6	TGTGCCAGCTGTCACAGCTATAATGAAAAACTGTTTTTT	CASCHSYNEKLFF
TRBJ2-1	many	TRBD2	14	TRBV12-3/TRBV12-4	TGTGCCAGCAGTTTGACTAGCGGGAGGGTTGAGCAGTTCTTC	CASSLTSGRVEQFF
TRBJ2-1	.	.	15	TRBV10-3	TGTGCCATCAGTGAAATGTGGGAGACGGACAATGAGCAGTTCTTC	CAISEMWETDNEQFF
TRBJ2-5	.	TRBD2	21	TRBV11-1	TGTGCCAGCAGCTTAGAGGGACTAGCGGGAGGACCAGGCGTCTTGAAAGAGACCCAGTACTTC	CASSLEGLAGGPGVLKETQYF
TRBJ2-7	.	.	11	TRBV29-1	TGCAGCGTTGAAGAGAACTACGAGCAGTACTTC	CSVEENYEQYF
TRBJ1-1	.	.	18	TRBV5-1	TGCGCCAGCAGACCGCGCCTCAGATGGGGGGACATCCAGACTGAAGCTTTCTTT	CASRPRLRWGDIQTEAFF
TRBJ2-2	few	TRBD1	16	TRBV7-9	TGTGCCAGCAGCTCAGACAGGGAGTGGTACACCGGGGAGCTGTTTTTT	CASSSDREWYTGELFF